One and the same sample provided the 19 T cell receptor beta chains below, sequenced in a study of blood T cell repertoires in COVID-19. Data came from immunoSEQ multiplex PCR; TCRdb stores just in-frame clones and leaves some out. The sample shows 81,000 or so clones, 75% to 90% of them seen only once. The sequenced material came from peripheral blood. Every receptor here comes from a human donor in a cohort sampled during active COVID-19.

V and J are TRBV21-1 and TRBJ1-3; the table names TRBD1, a call not compared with the DNA. TRBV21-1 is recorded as a pseudogene. The CDR3 runs 15 residues. The CDR3 DNA sequence: TGTGCCAGCAACCAGGACAGGGAGGTGGGAAACACCATATATTTT. Translation: CASNQDREVGNTIYF.

The chain has TRBV11-2 and TRBJ2-5; the D gene is possibly TRBD1 (6 bases). Between the trimmed V and J ends, which lost 1 base and 1 base, there was a span of 13 bases. The CDR3 consists of 16 residues. Germline loops: CDR1 SGHAT, CDR2 FQNNGV. As DNA, the CDR3 is TGTGCCAGCAGCTTAGTCGTCAGGGGAAGCCAAGAGACCCAGTACTTC. Translating it yields CASSLVVRGSQETQYF.

The chain joins TRBV6-5 to TRBJ1-1; D is undetermined. CDR3 size: 15 residues. V lost 8 bases and J lost 1, with 17 bases in between. Germline V gene lookup returns CDR1 MNHEY and CDR2 SVGAGI. The CDR3 DNA sequence: TGTGCCAGCTTGACCTTGAGGGTGAGGAACACTGAAGCTTTCTTT. As protein: CASLTLRVRNTEAFF.

As regards this clone: Other DNA sequences in the same sample also yield this CDR3. The chain uses TRBV7-3 and TRBJ2-5; D is uncertain. CDR1 SGHTA and CDR2 FQGTGA come from the germline V gene. Between the trimmed V and J ends, which lost 0 bases and 1 base, there was a span of 6 bases. The CDR3 runs 14 residues. CDR3 loop: CASSLTGSQETQYF. Written as DNA, the CDR3 is TGTGCCAGCAGCTTAACTGGCAGCCAAGAGACCCAGTACTTC.

CDR3 nucleotide sequence: TGCGCCAGCAGCTTGGGCAGGGGTTTAGGTGGCTACACCTTC. It translates to CASSLGRGLGGYTF. V usage is TRBV5-1 and J usage is TRBJ1-2, with D perhaps TRBD1 (6 bases). The length of the CDR3 is 14 residues. Germline loops: CDR1 SGHRS, CDR2 YFSETQ. Trimming cost V 0 bases and J 7 bases, with 13 bases left between them.

This chain links TRBV19 with TRBJ1-2; no reliable D call. From germline, CDR1 is LNHDA and CDR2 SQIVND (reference sequence). V lost 11 bases and J 8 bases, leaving 18 bases between the germline ends. The length of the CDR3 is 12 residues. CDR3 in DNA: TGTGCCTCCGAAGTCGGAGTCGGGGGCTACACCTTC. This sequence encodes CASEVGVGGYTF.

This clone was seen a few times. As DNA, the CDR3 is TGTGCCAGCAGCTTGCGGGTCGACAGGCGAGCCTACAATGAGCAGTTCTTC. Protein product: CASSLRVDRRAYNEQFF. The J gene is TRBJ2-1, the V gene TRBV5-6; weak D call: TRBD1 (6 bases). Between the trimmed V and J ends, which lost 1 base and 2 bases, there was a span of 16 bases. The germline CDR1 and CDR2 sequences are SGHDT and YYEEEE. CDR3 length: 17 residues.

The chain recombines TRBV15 with TRBJ2-7, with TRBD2 as a possible D gene (5 bases). V was clipped by 5 bases and J by 4 bases, with 12 bases between them. Germline V gene sequence: CDR1 LNHNV, CDR2 YYDKDF (reference sequence). The CDR3 runs 13 residues. The DNA for the CDR3 is TGTGCCACCAGCGCGGGTTTGGGTTACGAGCAGTACTTC. This translates into CATSAGLGYEQYF.

The chain is built from TRBV28 and TRBJ1-1; D is perhaps TRBD1 (6 bases). Trimming cost V 3 bases and J 1 base, with 9 bases left between them. CDR1 and CDR2 (germline): MDHEN, SYDVKM. This CDR3 contains 14 residues. CDR3 nucleotide sequence: TGTGCCAGCAGTTTCTACAGGGCGAACACTGAAGCTTTCTTT. As protein: CASSFYRANTEAFF.

This chain connects TRBV3-1 (or the pseudogene TRBV3-2) to TRBJ1-6; possibly TRBD1 for D (5 bases). The germline gives CDR1 LGHDT, CDR2 YNNKEL (reference sequence). The V and J ends lost 4 bases and 1 base respectively, with 11 bases between them. This CDR3 has 16 residues. The CDR3 sequence: CASSPYGGSYNSPLHF. CDR3 sequence (DNA): TGTGCCAGCAGCCCCTATGGGGGGTCCTATAATTCACCCCTCCACTTT.

The chain couples TRBV14 to TRBJ2-2, with 8 bases lining up with TRBD1. The CDR3 extends over 16 amino acids. CDR1 and CDR2 (germline): SGHDN, FVKESK. The J segment lost 4 bases and the V segment lost 2 bases, leaving 6 bases of the junction unmatched. The CDR3 sequence is CASSQWTGISTGELFF. The CDR3 DNA sequence: TGTGCCAGCAGCCAATGGACAGGGATCAGCACCGGGGAGCTGTTTTTT. The variable domain in full, completed from reference TRBV14 and TRBJ2-2, reads EAGVTQFPSHSVIEKGQTVTLRCDPISGHDNLYWYRRVMGKEIKFLLHFVKESKQDESGMPNNRFLAERTGGTYSTLKVQPAELEDSGVYFCASSQWTGISTGELFFGEGSRLTVL.

V usage is TRBV27 and J usage is TRBJ1-1; D not resolved. The CDR3 consists of 14 residues. From germline, CDR1 is MNHEY and CDR2 SMNVEV (reference sequence). Trimming stripped 2 bases from V and 0 bases from J, with 7 bases between. The CDR3 region is CASSLNGMNTEAFF. CDR3 bases: TGTGCCAGCAGTTTAAACGGTATGAACACTGAAGCTTTCTTT.

The chain recombines TRBV2 with TRBJ1-4; maybe TRBD1 (5 bases). In germline, CDR1 is SNHLY, CDR2 FYNNEI. The CDR3 runs to 12 residues. V was clipped by 8 bases and J by 7 bases, with 11 bases between them. The CDR3, as DNA: TGTGCCAGCGGCAGGGAGGGTGAAAAACTGTTTTTT. The encoded protein is CASGREGEKLFF.

V usage is TRBV27 and J usage is TRBJ2-7; 9 positions agree with TRBD1. There are 15 residues in the CDR3. Looked up from germline, CDR1 is MNHEY and CDR2 is SMNVEV (reference sequence). Unmatched junction bases numbered 7, after V lost 4 bases and J lost 3 bases. The CDR3 reads CASSSYGTGNYEQYF. The CDR3 DNA reads TGTGCCAGCAGTTCCTACGGGACAGGGAACTACGAGCAGTACTTC.

J is TRBJ1-2 and V is TRBV7-3; 9 bases match TRBD1. V lost 5 bases to trimming and J lost 6 bases; unmatched junction nucleotides: 4. CDR3 length equals 13 residues. CDR1 and CDR2 from the germline V gene are SGHTA and FQGTGA. The CDR3 bases are TGTGCCAGCAGCCGGGGACAGGGCAATGGCTACACCTTC. It is translated as CASSRGQGNGYTF.

This chain joins TRBV18 and TRBJ2-7, with D possibly TRBD2 on 6 matching bases. CDR3 length: 13 amino acids. The V and J ends lost 6 bases and 5 bases respectively, with 14 bases between them. Germline V gene sequence: CDR1 KGHSH, CDR2 LQKENI. The CDR3 is CASSSRDLDEQYF. The CDR3 region has the DNA TGTGCCAGCTCTTCCCGGGACTTGGACGAGCAGTACTTC.

This CDR3 reads CASSLVPGVNIQYF. Here the CDR3 DNA reads TGTGCCAGCAGCTTAGTCCCAGGCGTTAACATTCAGTACTTC. The chain links TRBV7-8 to TRBJ2-4; D is undetermined. The CDR3 is 14 residues long. Per the germline V gene, CDR1 is SGHVS and CDR2 is FQNEAQ. The V gene lost 1 base and the J gene lost 7 bases, with 11 bases spanning the gap.

The chain uses TRBV10-3 and TRBJ2-1; TRBD2 is a possible D gene (7 bases). The CDR3 is made up of 14 amino acids. V gave up 8 bases and J gave up 3 bases, with 14 bases separating them. The germline CDR1 and CDR2 sequences are ENHRY and SYGVKD. CDR3 bases: TGTGCCATCGCCCGAGGGGGGGGCTACAATGAGCAGTTCTTC. Translating gives CAIARGGGYNEQFF.

This clone was seen only a few times. This chain connects TRBV6-4 to TRBJ1-2; 9 bases are a match to TRBD1. CDR3 length: 15 amino acids. With V trimmed by 4 bases and J by 3 bases, 6 bases remained unmatched. In germline, CDR1 is MRHNA, CDR2 SNTAGT. The DNA of the CDR3 is TGTGCCAGCAGTGCACACAGGGGGCCGGACTATGGCTACACCTTC. It translates to CASSAHRGPDYGYTF.